One and the same sample provided the 24 T cell receptor beta chains below, sequenced in a study of CD4 T cells in relation to SARS-CoV-2 and coronaviruses. Before the COVID-19 pandemic, during about 2010-2018, CD4+ T cells were taken from unexposed donors. The cells were cultured for about 10 days before CD4+ T cells were isolated. TCRdb's table, derived via immunoSEQ multiplex PCR, lists solely in-frame clones and lacks some. This sample has over 10,000 clones, with approximately 80% found just once. These receptors have no identified antigens. What was sequenced was CD4+ T cells from PBMCs, cultured in vitro. The receptors shown here come from a human donor in good health.

This chain links TRBV13 with TRBJ2-3, with D possibly matching TRBD1 (6 bases). Trimming pared 5 bases from V and 1 base from J, leaving 22 bases between. This CDR3 comprises 18 residues. Looked up from germline, CDR1 is PRHDT and CDR2 is FYEKMQ (reference sequence). As DNA, the CDR3 is TGTGCCAGCAGCCACGGGGACAACCTCCCTCTACGCACAGATACGCAGTATTTT. Its translation: CASSHGDNLPLRTDTQYF.

DNA of the CDR3: TGCAGTGCTAGTCTCTCAGAGGAGACCCAGTACTTC. Translating gives CSASLSEETQYF. The chain carries TRBV20-1 and TRBJ2-5; D is uncertain. Germline V gives CDR1 DFQATT, CDR2 SNEGSKA (reference sequence). The CDR3 totals 12 residues. The ends were cut back, 3 bases at V and 5 bases at J, with 10 bases in the middle.

V is TRBV4-3 and J is TRBJ1-2; D remains unclear. Trimming took off 4 bases at V and 4 bases at J, with 10 bases between the two ends. The CDR3 contains 13 residues. CDR1 and CDR2 from the germline V gene are LGHNA and YSLEER. This chain's CDR3 is CASSPEGSYGYTF. The CDR3 region has the DNA TGCGCCAGCAGCCCGGAAGGGAGCTATGGCTACACCTTC.

The chain employs TRBV30 and TRBJ2-1, with TRBD2 matching over 10 bases. The CDR3 is 19 residues long. The germline CDR1 and CDR2 sequences are GTSNPN and SVGIG (reference sequence). Trimming removed 0 bases from V and 2 bases from J; junction bases left unmatched: 13. DNA for the CDR3: TGTGCCTGGAGTGTTTGGCCAGCGGGAGGGCCAAGGGCCTACAATGAGCAGTTCTTC. This encodes CAWSVWPAGGPRAYNEQFF.

This sequence joins TRBV6-5 and TRBJ1-1; perhaps TRBD1 as D (5 bases). This CDR3 is built from 14 residues. CDR1 and CDR2 from the germline V gene are MNHEY and SVGAGI. V was clipped by 4 bases and J by 4 bases, with 13 bases between them. The DNA for the CDR3 is TGTGCCAGCAGTTTTTCAGGGATGGGCACTGAAGCTTTCTTT. Translating it yields CASSFSGMGTEAFF.

The chain combines TRBV29-1 with TRBJ1-5; no definite D call. Germline assignment: CDR1 SQVTM and CDR2 ANQGSEA. V lost 4 bases and J 0 bases, leaving 4 bases between the germline ends. The CDR3 consists of 12 residues. CDR3 DNA sequence: TGCAGCGTTGGAGATAGCAATCAGCCCCAGCATTTT. Translation gives CSVGDSNQPQHF.

V is TRBV19 and J is TRBJ2-5, with 10 positions matching TRBD1. The CDR3 contains 15 residues. The ends lost 3 bases at V and 4 bases at J; junction bases unmatched: 5. Germline lookup yields CDR1 LNHDA and CDR2 SQIVND (reference sequence). CDR3 sequence: CASSIWDRGSETQYF. For the CDR3, the DNA is TGTGCCAGTAGTATTTGGGACAGGGGTTCAGAGACCCAGTACTTC. Supplemented by reference TRBV19 and TRBJ2-5, the full variable domain reads DGGITQSPKYLFRKEGQNVTLSCEQNLNHDAMYWYRQDPGQGLRLIYYSQIVNDFQKGDIAEGYSVSREKKESFPLTVTSAQKNPTAFYLCASSIWDRGSETQYFGPGTRLLVL.

The CDR3 DNA is TGTGCCAGCAGCGTAGAGGGGGCGGCAGGAAACACCATATATTTT. As protein: CASSVEGAAGNTIYF. V and J are TRBV9 and TRBJ1-3; the match to TRBD1 covers 7 bases. This CDR3 contains 15 residues. Germline V gene lookup returns CDR1 SGDLS and CDR2 YYNGEE. With V trimmed by 0 bases and J by 4 bases, 4 bases remained unmatched.

The rearrangement uses TRBV12-3 or TRBV12-4 and TRBJ1-2, with no clear D. Trimming stripped 5 bases from V and 2 bases from J, with 9 bases between. The CDR3 contains 13 residues. The CDR3 DNA reads as TGTGCCAGCAGTCCGACATCGAACTATGGCTACACCTTC. Translating it yields CASSPTSNYGYTF.

This chain joins TRBV5-6 and TRBJ1-2; D is perhaps TRBD1 (5 bases). Germline V gene sequence: CDR1 SGHDT, CDR2 YYEEEE. V was clipped by 4 bases and J by 4 bases, with 11 bases between them. The CDR3 spans 13 residues. Written as DNA, the CDR3 is TGTGCCAGCAGCCCCGCAGGGATCTATGGCTACACCTTC. It codes for CASSPAGIYGYTF.

This chain connects TRBV3-1 (or the pseudogene TRBV3-2) to TRBJ1-2; 9 bases fit TRBD1. Germline-derived CDR1 and CDR2 are LGHDT and YNNKEL (reference sequence). The CDR3 loop spans 14 amino acids. With V trimmed by 6 bases and J by 8 bases, 10 bases remained unmatched. For the CDR3, the DNA is TGTGCCAGCAGACTTAGAGGGGACAGGGAGGGCTACACCTTC. Translated: CASRLRGDREGYTF.

This chain connects TRBV2 to TRBJ2-7; D might be TRBD1 (6 bases). The germline V and J ends were trimmed by 7 bases and 3 bases, with 16 bases remaining between them. This CDR3 is built from 14 residues. Germline V gene sequence: CDR1 SNHLY, CDR2 FYNNEI. CDR3 coding DNA: TGTGCCAGCAAATCACAGGGATTAGGCTACGAGCAGTACTTC. This gives the protein CASKSQGLGYEQYF.

This chain connects TRBV7-3 to TRBJ2-3; 7 bases fit TRBD2. With V trimmed by 4 bases and J by 1 base, 5 bases remained unmatched. Germline lookup yields CDR1 SGHTA and CDR2 FQGTGA. CDR3 length: 15 amino acids. The CDR3 sequence: CASSSGGSGTDTQYF. CDR3 nucleotide sequence: TGTGCCAGCAGCTCGGGCGGGAGCGGCACAGATACGCAGTATTTT.

The chain carries TRBV7-4 and TRBJ2-3; 7 bases match TRBD2. The CDR3 runs 15 residues. V dropped 5 bases and J dropped 2; count of bases not matched to a gene: 7. Germline CDR1 is SGHVT and CDR2 is SQSDAQ. This chain's CDR3 is CASSPSSGFTDTQYF. CDR3 coding DNA: TGTGCCAGCAGCCCCAGTAGCGGGTTCACAGATACGCAGTATTTT.

The chain uses TRBV9 and TRBJ2-6; possibly TRBD2 for D (5 bases). Trimming shortened V by 0 bases and J by 0 bases, and 7 bases separated the two germline ends. The CDR3 consists of 16 residues. Germline CDR1 and CDR2: SGDLS and YYNGEE. The CDR3 loop is CASSVGTPSGANVLTF. The CDR3 DNA is TGTGCCAGCAGCGTAGGGACTCCCTCTGGGGCCAACGTCCTGACTTTC.

The rearrangement joins TRBV9 to TRBJ1-5; D is undetermined. CDR1 and CDR2 (germline): SGDLS, YYNGEE. Trimming stripped 3 bases from V and 0 bases from J, with 7 bases between. This CDR3 has 14 amino acids. The CDR3 spells CASSGTDSNQPQHF. CDR3 nucleotides: TGTGCCAGCAGCGGCACGGATAGCAATCAGCCCCAGCATTTT.

The J gene is TRBJ2-5, the V gene TRBV25-1; TRBD2 aligns across 14 bases. CDR1 and CDR2 (germline): MGHDK, SYGVNS. The CDR3 is made up of 14 amino acids. The V gene end was trimmed by 6 bases and the J gene end by 6 bases; junction bases not matched to a gene: 3. The CDR3 region is CASRTSGGAKTQYF. The CDR3 bases are TGTGCCAGCAGGACTAGCGGGGGGGCGAAGACCCAGTACTTC.

This chain joins TRBV9 and TRBJ2-3; D unresolved. The CDR3 is 14 amino acids. Germline CDR1 SGDLS, CDR2 YYNGEE. The V and J ends lost 4 bases and 0 bases respectively, with 9 bases between them. In nucleotides, the CDR3 is TGTGCCAGCAGCATGCGACCGAGCACAGATACGCAGTATTTT. Its protein product is CASSMRPSTDTQYF. Looking up the rest from reference TRBV9 and TRBJ2-3 gives the full variable domain: DSGVTQTPKHLITATGQRVTLRCSPRSGDLSVYWYQQSLDQGLQFLIQYYNGEERAKGNILERFSAQQFPDLHSELNLSSLELGDSALYFCASSMRPSTDTQYFGPGTRLTVL.

The rearrangement links TRBV4-3 to TRBJ2-7, with D maybe TRBD2 (6 bases). CDR1 LGHNA and CDR2 YSLEER come from the germline V gene. Deletions cut 1 base from V and 1 base from J, with 14 bases between. The CDR3 totals 16 residues. For the CDR3, the DNA is TGCGCCAGCAGCCAAGGGGCGGGCGGGGCTTCCTACGAGCAGTACTTC. The encoded protein is CASSQGAGGASYEQYF.

The gene calls are TRBV7-9 and TRBJ2-1; D assignment may be TRBD1 or TRBD2 (5 bases each). This CDR3 contains 14 residues. Between the trimmed V and J ends, which lost 2 bases and 5 bases, there was a span of 10 bases. In germline, CDR1 is SEHNR, CDR2 FQNEAQ (reference sequence). The CDR3 loop is CASSLRGADNEQFF. The CDR3 DNA sequence: TGTGCCAGCAGCTTAAGAGGGGCGGACAATGAGCAGTTCTTC.

The chain combines TRBV30 with TRBJ1-1; TRBD1 might be the D (6 bases). The CDR3 is 14 amino acids. Trimming stripped 2 bases from V and 4 bases from J, with 14 bases between. The germline V gene has CDR1 GTSNPN and CDR2 SVGIG (reference sequence). This CDR3 is CAWSFGGVGTEAFF. DNA for the CDR3: TGTGCCTGGAGTTTCGGGGGCGTGGGCACTGAAGCTTTCTTT. Drawing the rest from reference TRBV30 and TRBJ1-1, the complete variable domain is SQTIHQWPATLVQPVGSPLSLECTVEGTSNPNLYWYRQAAGRGLQLLFYSVGIGQISSEVPQNLSASRPQDRQFILSSKKLLLSDSGFYLCAWSFGGVGTEAFFGQGTRLTVV.

This chain links TRBV2 with TRBJ2-7; 9 nucleotides align to TRBD1. V trimming: 8 bases; J trimming: 2 bases; junction bases outside the gene matches: 4. This CDR3 spans 13 amino acids. The germline CDR1 and CDR2 sequences are SNHLY and FYNNEI. CDR3 in amino acids: CASQGQGPYEQYF. For the CDR3, the DNA is TGTGCCAGCCAGGGACAGGGCCCCTACGAGCAGTACTTC. The full variable domain, rest sourced from reference TRBV2 and TRBJ2-7, is EPEVTQTPSHQVTQMGQEVILRCVPISNHLYFYWYRQILGQKVEFLVSFYNNEISEKSEIFDDQFSVERPDGSNFTLKIRSTKLEDSAMYFCASQGQGPYEQYFGPGTRLTVT.

The chain combines TRBV27 with TRBJ2-1; 8 positions agree with TRBD1. Trimming at V came to 4 bases and at J to 5 bases, leaving 7 bases not matched to a gene. CDR3 length equals 15 residues. The V gene's germline CDR1 is MNHEY and CDR2 SMNVEV (reference sequence). The CDR3 DNA is TGTGCCAGCAGTTCGACAGGGGCGGGTGACAATGAGCAGTTCTTC. Its protein product is CASSSTGAGDNEQFF.

This sequence joins TRBV6-5 and TRBJ1-2; 8 bases are a match to TRBD1. Germline lookup yields CDR1 MNHEY and CDR2 SVGAGI. Trimming cost V 0 bases and J 7 bases; bases outside gene matches: 4. This CDR3 spans 14 amino acids. Here the CDR3 DNA reads TGTGCCAGCAGTTACTCGGACAGGGACGGTGGCTACACCTTC. Its translation is CASSYSDRDGGYTF.